A selection of T cell receptor beta chains follows, all from one sample in a study of lymphopenia after photon versus proton radiotherapy. Measured with immunoSEQ multiplex PCR; TCRdb has only the in-frame clones, and not every one. The sample contains about 12,000 clones, around 90% of which appear only once. The sequences come from peripheral blood, collected from a patient treated with proton-based radiotherapy. These receptors all stem from a man aged 55 to 69 with pancreatic cancer. The CDR3 runs from the conserved cysteine through the conserved F or W. A D gene is named only where the DNA matches it firmly. Clone size is not always given. Where it is, it says once, few, many or a class for expanded clones.

size: -
V: TRBV5-8
J: TRBJ2-3
D: -
CDR3: CASSFDYLEGERTDTQYF
DNA: TGTGCCAGCAGCTTTGACTATCTTGAGGGGGAACGCACAGATACGCAGTATTTT

size: -
V: TRBV9
J: TRBJ1-2
D: -
CDR3: CASSVELAGNYGYTF
DNA: TGTGCCAGCAGCGTAGAACTGGCAGGAAACTATGGCTACACCTTC

size: -
V: TRBV4-1
J: TRBJ1-6
D: -
CDR3: CASSQGSDYNSPLHF
DNA: TGCGCCAGCAGCCAAGGGTCAGATTATAATTCACCCCTCCACTTT

size: -
V: TRBV5-1
J: TRBJ2-2
D: TRBD1
CDR3: CASSRRTGENGELFF
DNA: TGCGCCAGCAGCAGAAGGACAGGGGAGAACGGGGAGCTGTTTTTT

size: -
V: TRBV7-8
J: TRBJ2-3
D: -
CDR3: CASSTHTDTQYF
DNA: TGTGCCAGCAGCACCCACACAGATACGCAGTATTTT

size: -
V: TRBV11-1
J: TRBJ2-7
D: -
CDR3: CASSPQSGILGYEQYF
DNA: TGTGCCAGCAGCCCCCAATCCGGGATACTCGGGTACGAGCAGTACTTC

size: -
V: TRBV28
J: TRBJ2-7
D: -
CDR3: CASTGSSYEQYF
DNA: TGTGCCAGCACGGGCAGTTCCTACGAGCAGTACTTC

size: once
V: TRBV7-8
J: TRBJ2-7
D: -
CDR3: CASTSRGEPPYEQYF
DNA: TGTGCCAGCACCTCCAGGGGTGAGCCCCCCTACGAGCAGTACTTC

size: -
V: TRBV7-9
J: TRBJ2-6
D: -
CDR3: CASSPVAPNVLTF
DNA: TGTGCCAGCAGCCCCGTGGCACCCAACGTCCTGACTTTC

size: -
V: TRBV19
J: TRBJ1-5
D: -
CDR3: CASRSSGRQQPQHF
DNA: TGTGCCAGTAGGTCTTCCGGAAGACAGCAGCCCCAGCATTTT

size: -
V: TRBV11-2
J: TRBJ2-3
D: -
CDR3: CASSPIGHYTQYF
DNA: TGTGCCAGCAGCCCCATTGGTCACTATACGCAGTATTTT

size: -
V: TRBV2
J: TRBJ2-7
D: TRBD1
CDR3: CASSEEGQGVYEQYF
DNA: TGTGCCAGCAGTGAAGAGGGACAGGGGGTATACGAGCAGTACTTC

size: -
V: TRBV7-8
J: TRBJ2-7
D: TRBD2
CDR3: CASSPGAGGYSYEQYF
DNA: TGTGCCAGCAGCCCCGGCGCGGGAGGGTACTCCTACGAGCAGTACTTC

size: -
V: TRBV5-6
J: TRBJ2-3
D: -
CDR3: CASSSLGGADTDTQYF
DNA: TGTGCCAGCAGCTCGCTGGGTGGGGCGGACACAGATACGCAGTATTTT

size: -
V: TRBV2
J: TRBJ2-6
D: -
CDR3: CASSAGSGANVLTF
DNA: TGTGCCAGCAGTGCAGGGTCTGGGGCCAACGTCCTGACTTTC

size: -
V: TRBV5-6
J: TRBJ2-1
D: -
CDR3: CASSLEMRGIYEQFF
DNA: TGTGCCAGCAGCTTGGAGATGCGCGGGATTTATGAGCAGTTCTTC

size: -
V: TRBV18
J: TRBJ2-7
D: TRBD2
CDR3: CASSPASGSMNEQYF
DNA: TGTGCCAGCTCACCGGCAAGCGGGAGTATGAACGAGCAGTACTTC

size: -
V: TRBV6-5
J: TRBJ2-7
D: -
CDR3: CASSYPTGPIYEQYF
DNA: TGTGCCAGCAGTTACCCAACGGGACCGATCTACGAGCAGTACTTC

size: -
V: TRBV4-2
J: TRBJ1-1
D: -
CDR3: CASSQAGVMVGSTEAFF
DNA: TGTGCCAGCAGCCAAGCAGGGGTCATGGTCGGGTCCACTGAAGCTTTCTTT

size: -
V: TRBV30
J: TRBJ2-2
D: -
CDR3: CASPDPRRAGELFF
DNA: TGTGCCTCCCCGGATCCCCGCCGGGCCGGGGAGCTGTTTTTT

size: large
V: TRBV9
J: TRBJ2-1
D: -
CDR3: CASSVGYNEQFF
DNA: TGTGCCAGCAGCGTAGGATACAATGAGCAGTTCTTC

size: -
V: TRBV29-1
J: TRBJ2-6
D: -
CDR3: CSVPVGGSHSGANVLTF
DNA: TGCAGCGTGCCCGTCGGTGGCAGCCACTCTGGGGCCAACGTCCTGACTTTC

size: -
V: TRBV5-5
J: TRBJ1-2
D: TRBD1
CDR3: CASSLLGQGRYGYTF
DNA: TGTGCCAGCAGCCTACTCGGACAGGGCCGCTATGGCTACACCTTC

size: -
V: TRBV6-1
J: TRBJ1-2
D: TRBD1
CDR3: CASGVTGGLLYGYTF
DNA: TGTGCCAGCGGAGTGACAGGGGGCTTGCTGTATGGCTACACCTTC

size: -
V: TRBV5-5
J: TRBJ1-1
D: -
CDR3: CASTTPPLGDTEAFF
DNA: TGTGCCAGCACCACCCCGCCCTTGGGGGACACTGAAGCTTTCTTT

size: -
V: TRBV7-2
J: TRBJ2-6
D: -
CDR3: CASSLGGAGANVLTF
DNA: TGTGCCAGCAGCTTAGGAGGGGCTGGGGCCAACGTCCTGACTTTC

size: -
V: TRBV18
J: TRBJ2-3
D: -
CDR3: CASSLQGTDTQYF
DNA: TGTGCCAGCTCACTGCAGGGCACAGATACGCAGTATTTT

size: -
V: TRBV7-9
J: TRBJ2-2
D: -
CDR3: CASSLLGPPGELFF
DNA: TGTGCCAGCAGTCTCCTGGGGCCCCCCGGGGAGCTGTTTTTT

size: -
V: TRBV11-3
J: TRBJ2-5
D: TRBD2
CDR3: CASRKAGTSGQETQYF
DNA: TGTGCCAGCAGAAAAGCCGGGACTAGCGGACAAGAGACCCAGTACTTC

size: -
V: TRBV6-6
J: TRBJ1-6
D: TRBD1
CDR3: CASRLPDRGPSPLHF
DNA: TGTGCCAGCAGACTCCCCGACAGGGGGCCTTCACCCCTCCACTTT

size: once
V: TRBV21-1
J: TRBJ1-1
D: -
CDR3: CASSPLIDTIRTEAFF
DNA: TGTGCCAGCAGCCCGCTCATAGACACAATTCGCACTGAAGCTTTCTTT

size: -
V: TRBV6-5
J: TRBJ1-5
D: -
CDR3: CASGGVGFNQPQHF
DNA: TGTGCCAGCGGAGGTGTGGGGTTCAATCAGCCCCAGCATTTT

size: once
V: TRBV14
J: TRBJ2-3
D: -
CDR3: CASSQGSPQPQYF
DNA: TGTGCCAGCAGCCAAGGGTCGCCGCAACCGCAGTATTTT

size: -
V: TRBV15
J: TRBJ2-7
D: -
CDR3: CATSRPQGGEQYF
DNA: TGTGCCACCAGCAGACCACAGGGAGGCGAGCAGTACTTC

size: -
V: TRBV30
J: TRBJ1-1
D: -
CDR3: CAWRLGQNTEAFF
DNA: TGTGCCTGGAGGTTGGGGCAGAACACTGAAGCTTTCTTT

size: -
V: TRBV27
J: TRBJ2-7
D: TRBD1
CDR3: CASSLSGGTGTGIISATYEQYF
DNA: TGTGCCAGCAGTTTATCAGGGGGGACAGGGACAGGGATAATTTCAGCCACCTACGAGCAGTACTTC

size: few
V: TRBV4-1
J: TRBJ2-7
D: -
CDR3: CASSQDNGGWQYF
DNA: TGCGCCAGCAGCCAAGACAATGGGGGATGGCAGTACTTC

size: -
V: TRBV27
J: TRBJ2-3
D: TRBD1
CDR3: CASSLGPGGVSDTQYF
DNA: TGTGCCAGCAGTTTAGGCCCAGGGGGCGTGTCGGATACGCAGTATTTT

size: -
V: TRBV4-1
J: TRBJ2-7
D: -
CDR3: CASSQERKESYEQYF
DNA: TGCGCCAGCAGCCAAGAACGCAAGGAGTCCTACGAGCAGTACTTC

size: -
V: TRBV30
J: TRBJ2-1
D: -
CDR3: CALAVQGNEQFF
DNA: TGTGCCCTCGCCGTCCAGGGCAATGAGCAGTTCTTC

size: -
V: TRBV5-1
J: TRBJ2-7
D: -
CDR3: CASSLDRAYEQYF
DNA: TGCGCCAGCAGCTTGGACAGGGCCTACGAGCAGTACTTC

size: -
V: TRBV5-5
J: TRBJ2-7
D: -
CDR3: CASSLMDSSEQYF
DNA: TGTGCCAGCAGCTTGATGGACTCATCCGAGCAGTACTTC

size: -
V: TRBV5-1
J: TRBJ1-2
D: -
CDR3: CASSLQSNYGYTF
DNA: TGCGCCAGCAGCTTGCAGTCTAACTATGGCTACACCTTC

size: -
V: TRBV14
J: TRBJ2-5
D: -
CDR3: CASSSIQGRETQYF
DNA: TGTGCCAGCAGCTCTATACAGGGCAGGGAGACCCAGTACTTC

size: -
V: TRBV6-6
J: TRBJ2-7
D: TRBD2
CDR3: CASRSSGHKTYEQYF
DNA: TGTGCCAGCAGGTCTAGCGGCCATAAAACCTACGAGCAGTACTTC

size: -
V: TRBV30
J: TRBJ2-3
D: -
CDR3: CAWRTASTDTQYF
DNA: TGTGCCTGGAGGACAGCTAGCACAGATACGCAGTATTTT

size: -
V: TRBV28
J: TRBJ1-2
D: TRBD1
CDR3: CATTGTDVLNYGYTF
DNA: TGTGCCACCACGGGGACAGATGTTCTTAACTATGGCTACACCTTC